This T cell receptor beta chain is drawn from a study of blood T cell repertoires in COVID-19 (dated by TCRdb to about 2020). Context from the whole study: Samples covering the acute and convalescent phases of COVID-19 were provided by collaborators in the United States, Italy and Spain. Where available, HLA class I and class II types were taken from metadata supplied by the sample provider and were not determined by assay-based typing. Samples were obtained from the ongoing ImmuneRACE study (first 160 participants) and from about 1,300 subjects provided by 6 global collaborators. The material from the prospective study consisted of cDNA or gDNA derived from T cells, B-cell-depleted T cells, or PBMCs. The repertoires were made available in a free public database intended to serve as a resource for research on the immune response to SARS-CoV-2. Sample metadata almost always included a de-identified subject ID, COVID-19 status, age in years and sex. Subjects who had been exposed to COVID-19, were actively infected with it, or had recovered from it provided the deeply sampled blood TCRbeta repertoires that made up the dataset. What the study reported, not specific to this receptor: The amount of clinical and demographic metadata varied by source and participant and was provided uncurated.

Concerning this clone: It has no known antigen specificity. Base-call qualities are not available, and no considerably larger clone is one nucleotide away.

Enrolling through a virtual design, the prospective study's participants ranged in age from roughly 18 to 89 years and lived across more than 20 United States geographic areas. In the prospective study, cohorts were assigned on the basis of participant-reported clinical history obtained from a screening survey and a study questionnaire. Recovered participants in ImmuneRACE Cohort 3 were defined as having two consecutive negative NP/OP PCR tests, clearance from a healthcare professional, or resolution of symptoms. Mobile phlebotomists in the prospective study collected whole blood, serum and a nasopharyngeal or oropharyngeal swab from every participant. Additional blood draws and questionnaires over an approximately 2-month period could optionally be provided by prospective study participants. Before DNA extraction, blood samples from the prospective study were shipped at room temperature or frozen.

TCRbeta CDR3 regions were amplified from genomic DNA using the immunoSEQ Assay, a bias-controlled multiplex PCR. As for how the authors treated the data: Nucleated cell counts per sample were estimated from amplification of reference gene primers within the assay. To quantify the absolute abundance of each unique TCRbeta CDR3 rearrangement, sequence reads were collapsed and filtered. Productive Simpson clonality was computed per sample as the square root of Simpson's diversity index over productive rearrangements. Drawn from immuneACCESS, this table holds only the in-frame rearrangements with V and J called that TCRdb kept. Clones are partly lost; checked studies trace under half to an unresolved V gene and leave the rest unexplained. Clone size and V and J calls were adopted from that table, with D and trimming inferred from the DNA. The sample table records more than 350,000 clones; around nine tenths of these occur just once. In total, the top ten clones hold approximately 10% of the sample.

Including cysteine and phenylalanine, the CDR3 has 15 amino acids. Only CDR3 DNA remains: 45 bases, in frame from the first base. CDR1 and CDR2, looked up from the germline V gene, are SGDLS and YYNGEE. Trimming costs V 3 bases and J 7 bases, and their ends lie 17 bases apart. The receptor was isolated from a woman in her 50s who had recovered from COVID-19. The chain links TRBV9 with TRBJ1-5; possibly the D gene is TRBD1, per 6 matching bases. The sequencing input was PBMCs or T cells enriched from blood (not recorded which). CDR3 sequence: CASSAGFGTLQPQHF. The DNA reads TGTGCCAGCAGCGCGGGGTTCGGGACATTACAGCCCCAGCATTTT.